The 7 T cell receptor beta chains listed next were all sequenced from one sample in a study of cytomegalovirus exposure and HLA in healthy donors (dated by TCRdb to about 2017). Libraries were built with the immunoSEQ multiplex PCR assay. For the multiplex PCR, a mixture combining 60 forward primers for TCR Vbeta segments and 13 reverse primers for TCR Jbeta segments was used. This immuneACCESS table, as held by TCRdb, lists in-frame sequences with V and J called but not all clones. Of the missing ones, under half trace to an unresolved V gene in checked studies; the others have no known cause. The sample table holds around 220,000 clones, of which around 79% were seen once. Clones ranked in the top ten supply around 1.7% of the sample. Sequenced: PBMCs. These TCRs come from a man in his late teens or twenties in good health and CMV-seronegative.

The rearrangement joins TRBV5-4 to TRBJ2-7; D gene uncertain. Trimming took 2 bases from V and 0 from J, leaving 21 bases between them. Germline loops: CDR1 SGHNT, CDR2 YYREEE (reference sequence). The CDR3 extends over 18 amino acids. The CDR3, as DNA: TGTGCCAGCAGCTTCGGAATTCAGCCCCTCCGGAGCTCCTACGAGCAGTACTTC. It encodes CASSFGIQPLRSSYEQYF.

The gene calls are TRBV5-6 and TRBJ2-7; TRBD2 agrees at 8 bases. J gave up 4 bases and V 5 bases, and 8 bases lay outside the gene matches. The CDR3 contains 14 residues. Per the germline V gene, CDR1 is SGHDT and CDR2 is YYEEEE. Here the CDR3 reads CASRSAGVDYEQYF. The CDR3 coding sequence is TGTGCCAGCAGATCAGCGGGGGTCGATTACGAGCAGTACTTC.

This clone was picked up a small number of times. This chain joins TRBV11-3 and TRBJ1-1; D perhaps matches TRBD1 (6 bases). The ends were cut back, 3 bases at V and 1 base at J, with 24 bases in the middle. CDR3 length equals 19 residues. Looked up from germline, CDR1 is SGHNT and CDR2 is YENEEA. The CDR3 here is CASSFGGMVSGQSNTEAFF. The CDR3 DNA follows: TGTGCCAGCAGCTTTGGAGGTATGGTGAGCGGACAGTCGAACACTGAAGCTTTCTTT.

Comment on this clone: A junction end diverges from the germline sequence, so it may reflect a read error. V and J are TRBV7-7 and TRBJ2-1; 10 positions agree with TRBD2. The CDR3 sequence is 16 residues long. CDR1 SSHAT and CDR2 FNYEAQ come from the germline V gene (reference sequence). CDR3 region: CASSLQLAGSYNEQFF. CDR3 coding DNA: TGTGCTAGCAGCTTACAACTAGCGGGGTCCTACAATGAGCAGTTCTTC.

The chain joins TRBV15 to TRBJ2-1, with 8 bases matching TRBD2. Germline V CDR1 and CDR2: LNHNV, YYDKDF (reference sequence). V lost 5 bases and J lost 5; bases outside the gene matches: 5. This CDR3 has 14 residues. For the CDR3, the DNA is TGTGCCACCAGCGGGGTAGCGGGGAACAATGAGCAGTTCTTC. This translates into CATSGVAGNNEQFF.

The J gene is TRBJ2-7, the V gene TRBV5-1; TRBD2 is a possible D gene (6 bases). The CDR3 is 13 residues long. Trimming removed 4 bases at V and 6 bases at J, with 14 bases between. Germline lookup yields CDR1 SGHRS and CDR2 YFSETQ. CDR3 bases: TGCGCCAGCAGCCAACGGGACTCGGCCGAGCAGTACTTC. Translating it yields CASSQRDSAEQYF.

This clone was seen just once. At one of its ends the junction is not consistent with the germline gene, which may arise from a read error. V usage is TRBV28 and J usage is TRBJ2-7; perhaps TRBD1 as D (6 bases). CDR1 is MDHEN and CDR2 is SYDVKM in the germline V gene. The CDR3 is 14 amino acids. The CDR3 DNA reads as TGTGCCTCACTAGGGGGACAAGCCTCCCACGAGCAGTACTTC. It translates to CASLGGQASHEQYF.